The rows below give T cell receptor beta chains drawn from one sample of a study of blood T cell repertoires in COVID-19. TCRdb's table, derived via immunoSEQ multiplex PCR, lists solely in-frame clones and lacks some. The table records about 480,000 clones, approximately 88% of them present only once. Specimen: PBMCs or T cells enriched from blood (not recorded which). The receptor source for this set is a woman in her forties who had recovered from COVID-19. The CDR3 runs from the conserved cysteine through the conserved F or W. D genes are given only for firm matches. Rows may omit the clone size; those that give it use once, few, many or a size class.

clone_size d_call cdr3_length j_call v_call cdr3_nt cdr3_aa
NA NA 12 TRBJ2-1 TRBV29-1 TGCAGCGTTGATAGAGGAGGAGCGTTTAAGTTCTTC CSVDRGGAFKFF
few TRBD1 16 TRBJ2-7 TRBV7-2 TGTGCCAGCAGCTGGACAGGGGGCTCACTCTCCTACGAGCAGTACTTC CASSWTGGSLSYEQYF
NA NA 10 TRBJ2-3 TRBV10-2 TGCGCCAGCAGTGCAAATACGCAGTATTTT CASSANTQYF
once NA 16 TRBJ2-1 TRBV29-1 TGCAGCGTTGATGGGGTCCTAGCAACCGAATTAAATGAGCAGTTCTTC CSVDGVLATELNEQFF
NA NA 13 TRBJ2-1 TRBV4-1 TGCGCCAGCAGCCAGGAGGGTACACTCGAGCAGTTCTTC CASSQEGTLEQFF
NA NA 16 TRBJ2-7 TRBV7-9 TGTGCCAGCAGCTTATTTCGGGGGACCCCTTTGGACGAGCAGTACTTC CASSLFRGTPLDEQYF
few NA 16 TRBJ2-2 TRBV11-3 TGTGCCAGCAGCTTAGACAGGGATCCTACCACCGGGGAGCTGTTTTTT CASSLDRDPTTGELFF
NA TRBD1 14 TRBJ1-3 TRBV7-9 TGTGCCAGCAGCGTCCCGGACAGGGGAAACACCATATATTTT CASSVPDRGNTIYF
once TRBD2 16 TRBJ2-1 TRBV5-1 TGCGCCAGCAGCTTGGCCGGGACTAGCGCCTACAATGAGCAGTTCTTC CASSLAGTSAYNEQFF
NA NA 14 TRBJ2-7 TRBV20-1 TGCAGTGCTAGTGGGGCGGGGAGCTCCTACGAGCAGTACTTC CSASGAGSSYEQYF
NA TRBD1 17 TRBJ1-3 TRBV4-3 TGCGCCAGCAGCCAAGATATGGGACAGGGGTCTGGAAACACCATATATTTT CASSQDMGQGSGNTIYF
NA TRBD1 14 TRBJ1-2 TRBV9 TGTGCCAGCAGCGTAGATGAGACAGGGGTCGGCTACACCTTC CASSVDETGVGYTF
NA TRBD2 14 TRBJ2-5 TRBV19 TGTGCCAGTACCCCTGGGGGGGGTGGAGAGACCCAGTACTTC CASTPGGGGETQYF
NA TRBD1 13 TRBJ1-1 TRBV4-3 TGCGCCAGCAAATGGGACAGGAACACTGAAGCTTTCTTT CASKWDRNTEAFF
NA NA 15 TRBJ1-1 TRBV13 TGTGCCAGCTCGGGGGGGCCTGGGGGACGCACTGAAGCTTTCTTT CASSGGPGGRTEAFF
NA TRBD2 15 TRBJ2-1 TRBV5-1 TGCGCCAGCAGCTTGACTGGCGGGAGGGTTAATGAGCAGTTCTTC CASSLTGGRVNEQFF
NA TRBD2 17 TRBJ2-1 TRBV9 TGTGCCAGCAGCGAAAGAAGGGGGACTAGCGGCTACAATGAGCAGTTCTTC CASSERRGTSGYNEQFF
NA NA 15 TRBJ1-4 TRBV5-4 TGTGCCAGCAGCCACAGAGGACGGGATAATGAAAAACTGTTTTTT CASSHRGRDNEKLFF
NA NA 16 TRBJ1-6 TRBV7-8 TGTGCCAGCAGCTTAGAGGACAGTAGATATAATTCACCCCTCCACTTT CASSLEDSRYNSPLHF
NA TRBD2 16 TRBJ2-4 TRBV6-5 TGTGCCAGCAGTTACTCGAAGCGGGAGTTCACAAACATTCAGTACTTC CASSYSKREFTNIQYF
NA TRBD2 17 TRBJ2-1 TRBV6-2/TRBV6-3 TGTGCCAGCAGTTACGGGTCTAGCGGGAGTTTCTACAATGAGCAGTTCTTC CASSYGSSGSFYNEQFF
NA TRBD2 12 TRBJ2-7 TRBV5-4 TGTGTCCTCCGGGGGGATGGCCTGGAGCAGTACTTC CVLRGDGLEQYF
NA NA 15 TRBJ2-3 TRBV5-8 TGTGCCAGCACCGGTCGTAGGGGTTCCACAGATACGCAGTATTTT CASTGRRGSTDTQYF
NA NA 12 TRBJ1-2 TRBV7-2 TGTGCCAGCAGCTTGCCAGGGTATGGCTACACCTTC CASSLPGYGYTF
NA TRBD2 16 TRBJ2-3 TRBV5-1 TGCGCCAGCAGCTTGGAATTGGGCGGGAGGGCCCCTGGGCAGTATTTT CASSLELGGRAPGQYF
NA TRBD1 18 TRBJ1-4 TRBV3-1/TRBV3-2 TGTGCCAGCAGCCTTCGAACGGGACAGGGTCTTACTAATGAAAAACTGTTTTTT CASSLRTGQGLTNEKLFF
once TRBD1 14 TRBJ1-5 TRBV3-1/TRBV3-2 TGTGCCAGCAGCCAGGGACAGAATAATCAGCCCCAGCATTTT CASSQGQNNQPQHF
NA NA 13 TRBJ2-7 TRBV5-4 TGTGCCAGCAGCGATCTGACCGAGAGGGAGCAGTACTTC CASSDLTEREQYF
NA NA 20 TRBJ2-5 TRBV6-2/TRBV6-3 TGTGCCAGCAGTTACCCGAAGGAAATAGCGCTTAGGAAAATGTGGGAGACCCAGTACTTC CASSYPKEIALRKMWETQYF
NA NA 14 TRBJ2-2 TRBV11-3 TGTGCCAGCAGCTTAGCCGTTGTCACCGGGGAGCTGTTTTTT CASSLAVVTGELFF
NA NA 15 TRBJ2-1 TRBV5-1 TGCGCCAGCAGCCCAAGGGACTTTAACTACAATGAGCAGTTCTTC CASSPRDFNYNEQFF
NA NA 16 TRBJ2-3 TRBV7-2 TGTGCCAGCAGCTTAGGATCCCTCAGGGCCACAGATACGCAGTATTTT CASSLGSLRATDTQYF
once TRBD2 14 TRBJ2-7 TRBV7-2 TGTGCCAGCAGCTCCGGACTAGCGACCCCGATGGGATACTTC CASSSGLATPMGYF
NA TRBD2 15 TRBJ2-1 TRBV24-1 TGTGCCACCAGTGATAGTAGCGGGATTCTCAATGAGCAGTTCTTC CATSDSSGILNEQFF
NA TRBD1 14 TRBJ2-7 TRBV18 TGTGCCAGCTCACCAACAGGGGTTGATGGTGAGCAGTACTTC CASSPTGVDGEQYF
NA NA 13 TRBJ1-2 TRBV29-1 TGCAGCGGCTCACGCGGGGGGGCGGAGGGCTACACCTTC CSGSRGGAEGYTF
few NA 15 TRBJ1-5 TRBV15 TGTGCCACCTCCGGGGGATTTTATAGCAATCAGCCCCAGCATTTT CATSGGFYSNQPQHF
NA NA 12 TRBJ1-1 TRBV6-1 TGTGCCAGCAGTGAAGTTACGGTTGAAGCTTTCTTT CASSEVTVEAFF
few NA 13 TRBJ1-5 TRBV15 TGTGCCACCAGGTTAGGCGGTCATCAGCCCCAGCATTTT CATRLGGHQPQHF
NA TRBD2 15 TRBJ2-5 TRBV3-1/TRBV3-2 TGTGCCAGCGGCGATCCGGGACTAGTGGAAGAGACCCAGTACTTC CASGDPGLVEETQYF
NA TRBD2 21 TRBJ2-7 TRBV7-8 TGTGCCAGCAGCTTAGTTATTACGTTGGGGACTAGCGGGGCGAGCTCCTACGAGCAGTACTTC CASSLVITLGTSGASSYEQYF
NA TRBD1 14 TRBJ2-7 TRBV5-1 TGCGCCAGCAGCGCGGGACAGGGGAAAGGCGAGCAGTACTTC CASSAGQGKGEQYF
NA TRBD1 14 TRBJ1-2 TRBV5-1 TGCGCCAGCAGCTTAGAGGGGGCTGACTATGGCTACACCTTC CASSLEGADYGYTF
NA NA 15 TRBJ1-3 TRBV5-4 TGTGCCAGCAGCTTAGGCGGGGTCTCTGGAAACACCATATATTTT CASSLGGVSGNTIYF
few TRBD1 16 TRBJ1-3 TRBV15 TGTGCCACCTCAGGGAATACAGGGGTCGCTGGAAACACCATATATTTT CATSGNTGVAGNTIYF